The subject of this entry is one T cell receptor (beta chain). Its antigen is not known. The sample is drawn from a study of monozygotic twins with inflammatory bowel disease. Whole-study results and caveats: Researchers reported no repertoire similarity difference between concordant and discordant twins, possibly from limited power.

TCRdb re-called the 5' RACE reads; every CDR3 protein appears as one record, without DNA. Here the sample table reports roughly 100,000 distinct CDR3 sequences. The CDR3 is 15 residues long. Germline CDR1 LGHNT, CDR2 FRNRAP. This receptor was obtained from a human donor with ulcerative colitis or Crohn's disease, or a healthy co-twin of an affected twin (not recorded which). This chain uses TRBV12-5 with TRBJ2-2. Sequencing was carried out using blood. The CDR3: CASGLAGADTGELFF.